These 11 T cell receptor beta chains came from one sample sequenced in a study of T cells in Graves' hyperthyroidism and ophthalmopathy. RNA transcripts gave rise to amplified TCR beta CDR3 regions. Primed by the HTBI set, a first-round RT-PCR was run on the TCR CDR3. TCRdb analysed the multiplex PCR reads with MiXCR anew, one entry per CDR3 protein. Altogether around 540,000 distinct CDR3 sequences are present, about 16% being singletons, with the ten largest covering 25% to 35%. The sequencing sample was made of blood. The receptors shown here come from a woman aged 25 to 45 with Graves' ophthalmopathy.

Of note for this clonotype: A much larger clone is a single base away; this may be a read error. The CDR3 region is CASSLWGTSNNEQFF. The DNA of the CDR3 is TGTGCCAGCAGTTTATGGGGGACTAGCAACAATGAGCAGTTCTTC. V usage is TRBV27 and J usage is TRBJ2-1, with 9 bases lining up with TRBD2. CDR1 and CDR2 from the germline V gene are MNHEY and SMNVEV (reference sequence). With 1 base clipped from V and 5 bases from J, the junction kept 3 bases outside the gene matches. This CDR3 is built from 15 residues.

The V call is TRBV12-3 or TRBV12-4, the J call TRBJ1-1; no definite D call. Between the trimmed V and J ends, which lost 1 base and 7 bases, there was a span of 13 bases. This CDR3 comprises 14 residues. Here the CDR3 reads CASSLVGFNDEAFF. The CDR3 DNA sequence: TGTGCCAGCAGTTTAGTAGGGTTTAATGATGAAGCTTTCTTT.

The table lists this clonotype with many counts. The CDR3 coding sequence is TGTGCCAGCAGTCGGGGGACTAGTGGCTCCTACAATGAGCAGTTCTTC. Amino acids: CASSRGTSGSYNEQFF. This chain joins TRBV27 and TRBJ2-1, with 8 bases aligning to TRBD2. CDR1 and CDR2 from the germline V gene are MNHEY and SMNVEV (reference sequence). V dropped 5 bases and J dropped 0; count of bases not matched to a gene: 6. The CDR3 extends over 16 amino acids.

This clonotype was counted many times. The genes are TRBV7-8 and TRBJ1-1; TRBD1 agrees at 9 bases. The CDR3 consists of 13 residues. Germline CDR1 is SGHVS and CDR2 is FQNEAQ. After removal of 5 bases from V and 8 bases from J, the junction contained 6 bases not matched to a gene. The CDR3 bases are TGTGCCAGCAGCCAGGGACAGGGTTCGGAAGCTTTCTTT. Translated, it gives CASSQGQGSEAFF.

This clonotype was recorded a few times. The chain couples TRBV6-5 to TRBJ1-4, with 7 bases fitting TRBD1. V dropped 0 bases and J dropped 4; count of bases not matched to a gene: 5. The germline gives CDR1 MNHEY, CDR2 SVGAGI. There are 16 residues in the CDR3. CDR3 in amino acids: CASSYSFTGVNEKLFF. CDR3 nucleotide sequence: TGTGCCAGCAGTTACTCGTTTACAGGGGTTAATGAAAAACTGTTTTTT.

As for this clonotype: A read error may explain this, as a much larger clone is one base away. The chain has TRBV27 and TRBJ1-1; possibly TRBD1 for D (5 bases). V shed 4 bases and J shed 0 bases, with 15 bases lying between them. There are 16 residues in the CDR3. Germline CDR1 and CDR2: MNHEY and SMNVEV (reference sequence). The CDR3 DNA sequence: TGTGCCAGCAGTTCAGGGTTGGAGGTGTTGAACACTGAAGCTTTCTTT. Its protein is CASSSGLEVLNTEAFF.

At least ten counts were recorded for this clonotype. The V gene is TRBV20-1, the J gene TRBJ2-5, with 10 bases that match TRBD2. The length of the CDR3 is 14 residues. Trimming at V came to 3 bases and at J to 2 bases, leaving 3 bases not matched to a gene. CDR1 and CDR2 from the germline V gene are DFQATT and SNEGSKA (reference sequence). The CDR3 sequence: CSARPTSGQETQYF. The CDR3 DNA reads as TGCAGTGCTAGGCCGACTAGCGGGCAAGAGACCCAGTACTTC.

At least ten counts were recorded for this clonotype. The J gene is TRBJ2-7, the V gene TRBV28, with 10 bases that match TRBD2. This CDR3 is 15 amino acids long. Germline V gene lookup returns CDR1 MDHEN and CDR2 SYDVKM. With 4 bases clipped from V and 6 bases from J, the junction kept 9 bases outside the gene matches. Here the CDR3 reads CASSSQIAGGGEQYF. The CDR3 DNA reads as TGTGCCAGCAGTTCCCAGATAGCGGGAGGTGGCGAGCAGTACTTC.

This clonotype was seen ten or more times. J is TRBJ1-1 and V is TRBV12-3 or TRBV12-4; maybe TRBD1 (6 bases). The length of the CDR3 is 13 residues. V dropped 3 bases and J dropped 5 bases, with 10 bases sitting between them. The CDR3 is CASSFGGSTEAFF. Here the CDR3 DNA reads TGTGCCAGCAGTTTTGGGGGCTCGACTGAAGCTTTCTTT.

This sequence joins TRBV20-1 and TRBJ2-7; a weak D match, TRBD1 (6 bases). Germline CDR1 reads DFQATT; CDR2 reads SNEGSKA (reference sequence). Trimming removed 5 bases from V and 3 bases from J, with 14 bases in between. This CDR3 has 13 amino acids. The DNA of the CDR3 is TGCAGTGCTTTCAGGACAGAGAGCTACGAGCAGTACTTC. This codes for CSAFRTESYEQYF.

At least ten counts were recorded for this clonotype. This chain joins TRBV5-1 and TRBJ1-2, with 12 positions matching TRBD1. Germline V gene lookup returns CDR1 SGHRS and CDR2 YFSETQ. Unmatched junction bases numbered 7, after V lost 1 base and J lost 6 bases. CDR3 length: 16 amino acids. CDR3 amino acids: CASSLSGTGGVDGYTF. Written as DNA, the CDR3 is TGCGCCAGCAGCTTGTCCGGGACAGGGGGCGTTGATGGCTACACCTTC. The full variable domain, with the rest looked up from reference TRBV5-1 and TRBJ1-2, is KAGVTQTPRYLIKTRGQQVTLSCSPISGHRSVSWYQQTPGQGLQFLFEYFSETQRNKGNFPGRFSGRQFSNSRSEMNVSTLELGDSALYLCASSLSGTGGVDGYTFGSGTRLTVV.